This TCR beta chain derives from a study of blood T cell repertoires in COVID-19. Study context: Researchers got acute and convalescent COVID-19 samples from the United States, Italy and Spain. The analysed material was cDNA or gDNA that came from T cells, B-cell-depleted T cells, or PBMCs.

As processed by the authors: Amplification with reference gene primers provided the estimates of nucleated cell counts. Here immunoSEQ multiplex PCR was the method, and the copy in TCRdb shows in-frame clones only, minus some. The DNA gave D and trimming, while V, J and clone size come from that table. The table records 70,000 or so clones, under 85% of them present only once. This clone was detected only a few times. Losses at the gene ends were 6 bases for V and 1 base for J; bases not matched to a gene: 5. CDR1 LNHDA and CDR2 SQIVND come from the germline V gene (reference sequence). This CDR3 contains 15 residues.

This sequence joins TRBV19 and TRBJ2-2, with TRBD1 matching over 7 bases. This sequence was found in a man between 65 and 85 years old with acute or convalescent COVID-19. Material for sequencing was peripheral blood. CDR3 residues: CASRTTGWNTGELFF. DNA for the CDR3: TGTGCCAGTAGAACGACAGGGTGGAACACCGGGGAGCTGTTTTTT.